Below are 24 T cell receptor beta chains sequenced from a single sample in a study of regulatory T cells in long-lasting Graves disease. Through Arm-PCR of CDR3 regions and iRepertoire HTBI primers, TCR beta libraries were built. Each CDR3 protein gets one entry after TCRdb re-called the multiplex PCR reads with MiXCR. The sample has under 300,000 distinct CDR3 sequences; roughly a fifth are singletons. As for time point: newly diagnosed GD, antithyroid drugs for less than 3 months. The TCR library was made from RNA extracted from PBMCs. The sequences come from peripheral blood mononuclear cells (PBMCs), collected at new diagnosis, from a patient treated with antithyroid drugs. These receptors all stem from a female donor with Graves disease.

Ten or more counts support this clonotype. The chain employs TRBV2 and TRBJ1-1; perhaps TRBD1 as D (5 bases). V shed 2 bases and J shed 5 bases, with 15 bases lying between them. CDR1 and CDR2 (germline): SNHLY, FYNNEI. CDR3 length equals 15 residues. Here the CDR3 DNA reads TGTGCCAGCAGTGAAATCGGGGGAGGAGGTACTGAAGCTTTCTTT. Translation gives CASSEIGGGGTEAFF.

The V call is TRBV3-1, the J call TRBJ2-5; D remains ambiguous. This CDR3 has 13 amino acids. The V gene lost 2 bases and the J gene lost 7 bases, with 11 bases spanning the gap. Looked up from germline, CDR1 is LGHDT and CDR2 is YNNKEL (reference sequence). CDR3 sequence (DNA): TGTGCCAGCAGCCAATATTCGGCAGGGACCCAGTACTTC. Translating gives CASSQYSAGTQYF.

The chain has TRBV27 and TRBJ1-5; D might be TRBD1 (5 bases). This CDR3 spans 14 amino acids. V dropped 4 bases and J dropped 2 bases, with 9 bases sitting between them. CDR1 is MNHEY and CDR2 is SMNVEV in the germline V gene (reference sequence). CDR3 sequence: CASSWQGGNQPQHF. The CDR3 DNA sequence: TGTGCCAGCAGTTGGCAAGGGGGCAATCAGCCCCAGCATTTT.

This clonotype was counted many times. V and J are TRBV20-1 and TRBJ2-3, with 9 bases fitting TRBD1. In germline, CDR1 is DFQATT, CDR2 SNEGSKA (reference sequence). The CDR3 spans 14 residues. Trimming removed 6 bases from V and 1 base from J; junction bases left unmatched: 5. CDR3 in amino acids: CSAQGQGRTDTQYF. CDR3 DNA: TGCAGTGCGCAGGGACAGGGCCGCACAGATACGCAGTATTTT.

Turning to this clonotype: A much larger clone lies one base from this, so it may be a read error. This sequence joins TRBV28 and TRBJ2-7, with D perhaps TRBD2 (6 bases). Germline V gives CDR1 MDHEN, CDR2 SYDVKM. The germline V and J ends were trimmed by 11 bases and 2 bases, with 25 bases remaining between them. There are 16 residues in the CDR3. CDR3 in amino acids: CAATATGGREPYEQYF. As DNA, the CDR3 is TGTGCCGCAACTGCAACTGGAGGGAGAGAACCCTACGAGCAGTACTTC.

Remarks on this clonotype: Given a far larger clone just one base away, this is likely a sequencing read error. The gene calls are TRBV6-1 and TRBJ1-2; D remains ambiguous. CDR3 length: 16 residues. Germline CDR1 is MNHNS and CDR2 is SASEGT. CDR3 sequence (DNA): TGTGCCAGCAGCCTTGGATCGGGTGGCACCCTCTATGGCTGCACCTTC. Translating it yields CASSLGSGGTLYGCTF.

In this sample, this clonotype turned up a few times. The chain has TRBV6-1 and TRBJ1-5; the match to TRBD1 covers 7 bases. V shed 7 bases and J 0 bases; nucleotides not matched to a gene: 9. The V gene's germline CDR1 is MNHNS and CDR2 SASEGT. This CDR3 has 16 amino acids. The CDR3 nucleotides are TGTGCCAGCACTGCACAGGGGACGTATAGCAATCAGCCCCAGCATTTT. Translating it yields CASTAQGTYSNQPQHF.

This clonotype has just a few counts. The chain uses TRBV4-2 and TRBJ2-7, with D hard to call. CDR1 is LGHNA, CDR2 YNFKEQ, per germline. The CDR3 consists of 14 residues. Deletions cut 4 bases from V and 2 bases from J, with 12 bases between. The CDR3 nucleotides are TGTGCCAGCAGCCCCACCGTGGTGACCTACGAGCAGTACTTC. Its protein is CASSPTVVTYEQYF.

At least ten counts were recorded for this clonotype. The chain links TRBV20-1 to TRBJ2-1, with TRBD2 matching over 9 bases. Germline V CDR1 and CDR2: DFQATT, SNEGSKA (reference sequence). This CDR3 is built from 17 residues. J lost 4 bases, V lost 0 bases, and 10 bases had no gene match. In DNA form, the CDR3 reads TGCAGTGCTAGAGAGGTCATGTACGCGGGGGGGTACAATGAGCAGTTCTTC. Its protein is CSAREVMYAGGYNEQFF.

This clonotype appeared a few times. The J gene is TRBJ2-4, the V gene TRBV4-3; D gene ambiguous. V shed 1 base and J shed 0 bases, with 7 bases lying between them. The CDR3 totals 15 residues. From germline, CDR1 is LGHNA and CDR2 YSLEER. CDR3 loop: CASSQANTAKNIQYF. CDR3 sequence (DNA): TGCGCCAGCAGCCAAGCGAATACAGCCAAAAACATTCAGTACTTC.

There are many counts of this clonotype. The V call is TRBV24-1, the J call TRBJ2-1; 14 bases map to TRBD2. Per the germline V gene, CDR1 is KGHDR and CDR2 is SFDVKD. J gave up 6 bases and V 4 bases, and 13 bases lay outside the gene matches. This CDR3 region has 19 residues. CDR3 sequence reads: CATSDPLGGTSGRFNEQFF. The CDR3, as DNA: TGTGCCACCAGTGACCCCTTAGGCGGGACTAGCGGGAGATTCAATGAGCAGTTCTTC.

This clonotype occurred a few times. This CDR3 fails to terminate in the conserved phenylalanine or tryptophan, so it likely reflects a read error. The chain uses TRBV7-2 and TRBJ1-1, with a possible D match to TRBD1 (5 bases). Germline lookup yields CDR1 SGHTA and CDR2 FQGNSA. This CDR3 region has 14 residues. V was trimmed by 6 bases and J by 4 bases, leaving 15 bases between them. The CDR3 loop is CASRMGSGLTEAFS. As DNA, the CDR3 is TGTGCCAGCAGAATGGGGTCAGGGCTCACTGAAGCTTTCTCT.

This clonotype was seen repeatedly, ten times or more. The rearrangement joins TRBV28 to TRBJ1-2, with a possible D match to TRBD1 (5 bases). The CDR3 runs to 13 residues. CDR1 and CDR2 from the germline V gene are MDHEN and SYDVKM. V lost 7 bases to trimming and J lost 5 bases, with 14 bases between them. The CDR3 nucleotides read TGTGCCAGCACCAAAGGGACGGCTTATGGCTACACCTTC. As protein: CASTKGTAYGYTF.

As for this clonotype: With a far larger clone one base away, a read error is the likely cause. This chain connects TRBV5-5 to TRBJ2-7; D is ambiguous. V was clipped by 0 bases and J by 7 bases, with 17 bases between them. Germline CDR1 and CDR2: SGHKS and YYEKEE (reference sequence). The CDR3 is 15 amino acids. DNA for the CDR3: TGTGCCAGCAGCTTGGTGCCCAGCTCCTACAATGAGCAGTACTTC. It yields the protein CASSLVPSSYNEQYF.

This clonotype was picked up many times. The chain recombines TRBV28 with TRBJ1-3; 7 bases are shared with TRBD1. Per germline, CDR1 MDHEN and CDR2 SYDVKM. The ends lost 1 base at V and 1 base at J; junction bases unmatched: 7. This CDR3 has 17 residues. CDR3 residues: CASSLYKGQSSGNTIYF. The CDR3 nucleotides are TGTGCCAGCAGTTTATATAAGGGACAGTCTTCTGGAAACACCATATATTTT.

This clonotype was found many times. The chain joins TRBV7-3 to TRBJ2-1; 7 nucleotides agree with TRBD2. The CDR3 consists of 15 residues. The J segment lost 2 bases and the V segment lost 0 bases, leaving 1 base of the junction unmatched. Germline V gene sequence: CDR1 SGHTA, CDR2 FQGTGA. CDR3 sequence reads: CASSLTLAAYNEQFF. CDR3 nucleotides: TGTGCCAGCAGCTTAACTCTAGCGGCCTACAATGAGCAGTTCTTC.

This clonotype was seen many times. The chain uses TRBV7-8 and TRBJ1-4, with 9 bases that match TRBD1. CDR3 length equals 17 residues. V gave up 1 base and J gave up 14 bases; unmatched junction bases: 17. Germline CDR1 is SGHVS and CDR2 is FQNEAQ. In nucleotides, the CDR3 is TGTGCCAGCAGCTTAGGGAGGTGGGGGGACAGGGACCCGAGGCTGTTTTTT. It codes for CASSLGRWGDRDPRLFF.

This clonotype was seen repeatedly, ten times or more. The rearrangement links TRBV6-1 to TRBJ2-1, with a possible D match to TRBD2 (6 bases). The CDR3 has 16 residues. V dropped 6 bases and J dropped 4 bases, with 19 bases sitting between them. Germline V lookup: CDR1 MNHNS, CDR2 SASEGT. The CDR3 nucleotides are TGTGCCAGCAGGACGGGGGAAGCGGGCGGGTACAATGAGCAGTTCTTC. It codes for CASRTGEAGGYNEQFF.

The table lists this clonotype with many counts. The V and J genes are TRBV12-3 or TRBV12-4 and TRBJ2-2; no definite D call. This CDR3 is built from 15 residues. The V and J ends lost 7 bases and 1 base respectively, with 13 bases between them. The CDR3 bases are TGTGCCAGCACTCCCTCCCCGAAGAACACCGGGGAGCTGTTTTTT. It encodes CASTPSPKNTGELFF.

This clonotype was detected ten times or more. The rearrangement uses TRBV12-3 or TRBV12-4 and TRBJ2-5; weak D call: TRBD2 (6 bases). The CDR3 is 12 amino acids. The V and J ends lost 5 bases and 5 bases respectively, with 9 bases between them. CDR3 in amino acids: CASSSGRETQYF. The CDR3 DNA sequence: TGTGCCAGCAGTAGCGGGCGGGAGACCCAGTACTTC.

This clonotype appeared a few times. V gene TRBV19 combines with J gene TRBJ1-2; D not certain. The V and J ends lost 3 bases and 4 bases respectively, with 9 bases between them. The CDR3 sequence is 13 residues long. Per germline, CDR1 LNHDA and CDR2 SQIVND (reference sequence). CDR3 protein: CASSIRTFYGYTF. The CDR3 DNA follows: TGTGCCAGTAGTATCAGGACCTTCTATGGCTACACCTTC.

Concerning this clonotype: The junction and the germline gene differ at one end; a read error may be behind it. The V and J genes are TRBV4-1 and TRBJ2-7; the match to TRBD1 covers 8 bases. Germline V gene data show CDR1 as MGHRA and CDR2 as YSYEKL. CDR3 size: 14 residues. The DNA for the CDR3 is TGCGCCAGCAGCCAGTCTCAGGGGGCCTACGGGCAGTACTTC. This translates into CASSQSQGAYGQYF.

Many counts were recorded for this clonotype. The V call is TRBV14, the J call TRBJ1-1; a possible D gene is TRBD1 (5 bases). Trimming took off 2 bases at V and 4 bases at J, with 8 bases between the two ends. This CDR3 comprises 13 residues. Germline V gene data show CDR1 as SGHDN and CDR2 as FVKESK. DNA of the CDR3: TGTGCCAGCAGCCAATCCGGGGCCACTGAAGCTTTCTTT. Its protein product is CASSQSGATEAFF.

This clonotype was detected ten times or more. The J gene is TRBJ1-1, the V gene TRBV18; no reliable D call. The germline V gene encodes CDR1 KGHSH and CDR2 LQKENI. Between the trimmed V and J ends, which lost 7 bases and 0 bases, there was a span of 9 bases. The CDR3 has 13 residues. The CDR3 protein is CASLAVLNTEAFF. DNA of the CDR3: TGTGCCAGCTTAGCGGTTTTGAACACTGAAGCTTTCTTT.